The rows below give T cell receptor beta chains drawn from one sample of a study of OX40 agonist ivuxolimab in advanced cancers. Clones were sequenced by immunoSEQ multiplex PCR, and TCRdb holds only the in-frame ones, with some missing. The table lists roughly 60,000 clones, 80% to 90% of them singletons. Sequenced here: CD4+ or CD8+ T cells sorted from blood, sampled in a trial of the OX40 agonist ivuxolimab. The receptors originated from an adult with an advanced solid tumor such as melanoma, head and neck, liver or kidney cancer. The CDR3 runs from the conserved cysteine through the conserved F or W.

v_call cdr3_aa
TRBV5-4 CASTGQRQETQYF
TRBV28 CASSPPGLDYEQYF
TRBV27 CASSPKAHNQGVAKNIQYF
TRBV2 CASSAISGRAKDTQYF
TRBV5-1 CASSLGGTGGTGELFF
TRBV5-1 CASRIPGQANTGELFF
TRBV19 CASRRQPNYGYTF
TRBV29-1 CSVEERGWETQYF
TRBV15 CATSRESFVYEQYF
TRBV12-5 CASGLVLGSAGYEQYF
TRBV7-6 CASSKTAGTSGSGAETQYF
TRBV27 CARTTGTRCSYEQYF
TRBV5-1 CASSLAVGGNSPLHF
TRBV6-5 CASRRTSGPYEQYF
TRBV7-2 CASSFSAGGASTDTQYF
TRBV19 CASSPLGSAGGTNEQFF
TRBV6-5 CATRLGGAQYGYTF
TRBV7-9 CASSPGRDPSGNTIYF
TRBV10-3 CAISESAPREQYF
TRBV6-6 CASSYPNGEGPYGYTF
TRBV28 CASSSNEKLFF
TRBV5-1 CASSFGTSMDTQYF
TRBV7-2 CASSLVLQETQYF
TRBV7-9 CASSSPYRAQSSYNEQFF
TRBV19 CASSIDRASGRNEQFF